This TCR beta chain is drawn from a study of cytomegalovirus exposure and HLA in healthy donors. Study at large: The same platform as the roughly 700 first-cohort repertoires was used for the 95 to 150 validation repertoires, a later analysis reported.

TCRdb's copy holds only in-frame clones and misses some; the assay was immunoSEQ multiplex PCR. The sample lists fewer than 200,000 clones; approximately 86% were seen once. The sequencing sample was made of PBMCs. The origin of this receptor is a woman aged 18 to 35 in good health and CMV-seronegative.

The CDR3: CASSTALYRGRGAFF. In DNA, the CDR3 is TGTGCCAGCAGTACCGCACTTTACAGGGGGCGCGGAGCTTTCTTT. The V and J genes are TRBV6-1 and TRBJ1-1, with 9 positions matching TRBD1. The CDR3 covers 15 residues. Germline lookup yields CDR1 MNHNS and CDR2 SASEGT. J gave up 10 bases and V 5 bases, and 14 bases lay outside the gene matches.